This T cell receptor beta chain was obtained from a study of shared clonotypes between healthy human individuals (dated by TCRdb to the early 2020s). Some background on the complete study: A few men and a couple of women, aged 18 to 49 years, made up the cohort. Per donor, three plates each were used for CD4 naive and CD4 memory, two for CD8 naive, and one for CD8 memory. The study deeply sequenced blood TCR repertoires of about 5 healthy adults to estimate repertoire size and the extent of clonotype sharing between individuals. To increase sequencing depth and limit assay-specific biases, different laboratories used diverse techniques to prepare libraries and sequence TCR repertoires. Per donor, leukapheresis produced somewhere between about 0.9 and 9 billion PBMCs.

Broad study findings and their caveats: When several donors were compared, the shared fraction of clonotypes was 5% to 6.5% for naive CD4, 3.5% for naive CD8, 2% to 2.5% for memory CD4, and less than 0.5% for memory CD8. Naive subsets generally had larger estimated clonotype richness than memory subsets did. Sampling was restricted to blood, and TCR repertoires in tissues likely differ from the TCR repertoires found in blood. Pairwise subsampling led to the expectation that sequencing depth would affect the degree of clonotype sharing among donors. Compared with non-shared clonotypes, the clonotypes found in all four sorted-subset donors had higher generation probabilities. The small number of donors limited the genetic and exposure-history diversity represented. Rarefaction of sorted-subset datasets indicated incomplete sequencing despite the large sequencing depth.

Concerning this clone itself: Its antigen remains unidentified. No qualities accompany the bases; no much larger clone lies one base away.

Healthy HIV-negative adults with no recently reported acute infections or vaccinations were included as donors. Only Caucasian adults living in Nashville, Tennessee, USA were represented among the donors. CD4+ T cells were enriched by magnetic negative selection; naive cells were then positively selected on CD45RA, and the negative fraction formed the memory subset. Blood was obtained by leukapheresis, after which PBMCs were separated by Ficoll-Histopaque density gradient centrifugation and cryopreserved in liquid nitrogen vapor phase. Purity and quantity of every magnetically sorted T cell population were checked by analytical flow cytometry. From each sorted fraction, genomic DNA was isolated and quantified by UV absorbance on a Nanodrop 2000c. In the germline V gene, CDR1 corresponds to MDHEN and CDR2 to SYDVKM. The CDR3 runs 16 residues from the cysteine to the phenylalanine. Only CDR3 DNA is held: 48 bases, read in frame from base 1. The V end gives up 6 bases and the J end 7 bases, leaving 12 bases in the junction not matched to a gene.

TCR CDR3 regions were amplified from genomic DNA by multiplex PCR using the deep immunoSEQ assay. Extracted genomic DNA from each cell subset was distributed evenly across all wells of several immunoSEQ 96-well plates, and each plate was treated as a replicate. For sorted subsets, each replicate PCR was loaded with 200 to 250 ng genomic DNA, equivalent to about 33,000 T cell genomes. The purified libraries were quantified using a Qubit 3.0 fluorometer, sized with a Bioanalyzer 2100, and then quantified again using the KAPA Library Quantification kit. Every immunoSEQ 96-well plate was sequenced on a dedicated single-read 150-cycle Illumina NextSeq 550 flow cell. Per the authors' processing: Because the immunoSEQ output held only junctional sequences and lacked quality scores, the filtering could not match the filtering applied to full-length reads. Sequences were annotated with PyIR, a Python wrapper for IgBLAST v1.9, using IMGT germline references to assign V/J genes and CDR3. Any read was removed if the V/J assignment was weak (E-value above 1e-6), the CDR3 was missing, or the read contained stop codons, out-of-frame junctions, or ambiguous translated residues. V3J clonotypes were defined as sequences sharing the same inferred V gene, J gene, and CDR3 amino acid sequence. Percentage overlap between repertoires was calculated by dividing the number of shared unique clonotypes by the size of the smaller repertoire. Three approaches were used to assess repertoire richness: RTK rarefaction, the Chao1 estimator, and Recon v2.1 estimates of unobserved clonotypes. Generation probabilities were computed with OLGA for all TCRbeta clonotypes obtained by the gDNA method from several donors. Drawn from immuneACCESS, this table holds only the in-frame rearrangements with V and J called that TCRdb kept. Clones are partly lost; checked studies trace under half to an unresolved V gene and leave the rest unexplained. V and J calls and clone size are those listed in that table; D and trimming were worked out from the DNA. The sample profile shows around 2.1 million clones; 90% to 96% of them were found once. The ten largest clonotypes hold about 0.13% of the sample.

Sequencing used naive CD4+ T cells sorted from blood. The cell subset or site label corresponds to: CD45RA+ positively selected. The clonotype was recovered from a young man in good health. The chain is made from TRBV28 and TRBJ1-2, and 12 bases in between align with TRBD1. The nucleotides are TGTGCCAGCAGCTTAATAGCCGGGACAGGGGGCTTTGGCTACACCTTC. The translation is CASSLIAGTGGFGYTF.